The subject of this entry is one TCR beta chain. CDR3 length: 14 residues. V trimming: 6 bases; J trimming: 4 bases; junction bases outside the gene matches: 8. From germline, CDR1 is MNHEY and CDR2 SVGAGI. Only in-frame clones appear in the TCRdb table, and some are missing; sequencing was by immunoSEQ multiplex PCR. This repertoire shows a few hundred thousand clones, 85% to 90% found once; its top ten account for 3%. The record originates from a study of blood T cell repertoires in COVID-19. Study in general: Samples came from the United States, Italy and Spain, spanning acute and convalescent COVID-19.

The sample taken for sequencing was peripheral blood. The V call is TRBV6-5, the J call TRBJ1-1; 7 bases line up with TRBD1. The source of this sequence is a man aged 55 to 70 with acute or convalescent COVID-19. The CDR3 sequence is CASRATGAGTEAFF. CDR3 sequence (DNA): TGTGCCAGCAGAGCAACAGGGGCCGGCACTGAAGCTTTCTTT.